A single sample is the source of the 2 T cell receptor beta chains below, sequenced in a study of response to subunit inactivated influenza vaccine. TCRdb re-derived calls from the RT-PCR reads in MiXCR, one entry per CDR3 protein. The table records under 550,000 distinct CDR3 sequences, around 8% of them present only once. The sample here was PBMCs from blood, taken around 2 years after vaccination. Receptors originate from a man between 50 and 75 years old who received an inactivated influenza vaccine.

In its sample, this clonotype was seen many times. The chain links TRBV10-1 to TRBJ2-7; tentatively, D is TRBD2 (5 bases). There are 16 residues in the CDR3. The V end lost 5 bases, the J end lost 0 bases, and 17 bases lay between the germline ends. Germline V gene lookup returns CDR1 WNHNN and CDR2 SYGVQD (reference sequence). DNA for the CDR3: TGCGCCAGCAGTCCTACCGGGGTCTCGAGCTCCTACGAGCAGTACTTC. Translating gives CASSPTGVSSSYEQYF.

Of note for this clonotype: At one end the junction does not follow the germline gene, possibly because of a read error. This chain joins TRBV6-5 and TRBJ1-2; the D is unclear. This CDR3 contains 14 residues. Per germline, CDR1 MNHEY and CDR2 SVGAGI. CDR3 sequence: CTSSYRAGPYGYTF. DNA for the CDR3: TGTACCAGCAGTTACCGCGCAGGACCTTATGGCTACACCTTC.